This record covers a single TCR beta chain. Antigen: not known. It was with 60 Vbeta and 13 Jbeta primers that the PCR ran. TCRdb keeps only in-frame clones here, not all; method: immunoSEQ multiplex PCR. The profile shows some 100,000 clones, around 76% of them singletons. These data originate in a study of cytomegalovirus exposure and HLA in healthy donors. Study results and limitations: A missense DCLRE1C variant was associated with V- and J-gene trimming of TCR beta chains in a later analysis, and an independent cohort replicated the association.

The sequencing input was PBMCs. This sequence originates from a man aged 45-60 years in good health and CMV-seropositive.

The CDR3 coding sequence is TGTGCCAGCAGCCAAGATGCCCGTAGCGGGAGGGGTGAGACCCAGTACTTC. Translated: CASSQDARSGRGETQYF. V gene TRBV4-2 combines with J gene TRBJ2-5; 11 bases map to TRBD2. The CDR3 is 17 residues long. Germline values: CDR1 LGHNA, CDR2 YNFKEQ. Trimming at V came to 0 bases and at J to 5 bases, leaving 8 bases not matched to a gene.